These 24 T cell receptor beta chains share one sample of origin, sequenced in a study of cytomegalovirus exposure and HLA in healthy donors. The PCR contained 60 Vbeta and 13 Jbeta primers. Sequenced by immunoSEQ multiplex PCR; TCRdb stores in-frame clones only, minus some. This sample has under 200,000 clones, with approximately 85% found just once. Sequencing was carried out using PBMCs. The receptors come from a woman aged 45 to 65 in good health and CMV-seronegative.

V usage is TRBV19 and J usage is TRBJ2-1; 16 nucleotides align to TRBD2. The CDR3 length is 15 residues. Trimming removed 6 bases from V and 4 bases from J; junction bases left unmatched: 0. The germline CDR1 and CDR2 sequences are LNHDA and SQIVND (reference sequence). CDR3 amino acids: CASRGLAGGYNEQFF. CDR3 coding DNA: TGTGCCAGTAGGGGACTAGCGGGAGGGTACAATGAGCAGTTCTTC.

This chain links TRBV28 with TRBJ2-7, with D possibly being TRBD1 (6 bases). V was cut by 6 bases and J by 5 bases, with 8 bases left in between. This CDR3 is built from 11 residues. From germline, CDR1 is MDHEN and CDR2 SYDVKM. CDR3 sequence reads: CASSPGDEQYF. DNA for the CDR3: TGTGCCAGCAGCCCAGGGGACGAGCAGTACTTC.

The rearrangement uses TRBV7-8 and TRBJ1-5, with 10 positions matching TRBD1. Trimming took 1 base from V and 6 from J; bases not matched to a gene: 6. CDR3 length: 16 residues. Germline V gene data show CDR1 as SGHVS and CDR2 as FQNEAQ. The CDR3 loop reads CASSLVRQGAGQPQHF. In DNA, the CDR3 is TGTGCCAGCAGCTTAGTCCGACAGGGGGCTGGTCAGCCCCAGCATTTT.

The chain links TRBV7-9 to TRBJ2-6; 7 bases are shared with TRBD1. The V gene's germline CDR1 is SEHNR and CDR2 FQNEAQ (reference sequence). This CDR3 is 18 amino acids long. V was clipped by 9 bases and J by 0 bases; unmatched bases: 14. The DNA for the CDR3 is TGTGCCAGTCTACAGGGGAACCCCTCGAGCTCTGGGGCCAACGTCCTGACTTTC. Translating it yields CASLQGNPSSSGANVLTF. Full variable domain (missing parts from reference TRBV7-9 and TRBJ2-6): DTGVSQNPRHKITKRGQNVTFRCDPISEHNRLYWYRQTLGQGPEFLTYFQNEAQLEKSRLLSDRFSAERPKGSFSTLEIQRTEQGDSAMYLCASLQGNPSSSGANVLTFGAGSRLTVL.

This chain links TRBV10-1 with TRBJ1-2; no clear D. The CDR3 is 13 residues long. The germline CDR1 and CDR2 sequences are WNHNN and SYGVQD (reference sequence). V lost 3 bases and J lost 4, with 9 bases in between. CDR3 amino acids: CASSERGGYGYTF. In DNA, the CDR3 is TGCGCCAGCAGTGAACGGGGAGGCTATGGCTACACCTTC.

The chain links TRBV7-6 to TRBJ1-5; D unresolved. Between the trimmed V and J ends, which lost 0 bases and 1 base, there was a span of 7 bases. This CDR3 has 15 residues. Germline V lookup: CDR1 SGHVS, CDR2 FNYEAQ. The CDR3 nucleotides read TGTGCCAGCAGCTTAGCCGGTCACAGCAATCAGCCCCAGCATTTT. Translating it yields CASSLAGHSNQPQHF.

This sequence joins TRBV4-1 and TRBJ2-7; TRBD1 matches 8 bases. With V trimmed by 0 bases and J by 3 bases, 7 bases remained unmatched. CDR3 length: 16 residues. From germline, CDR1 is MGHRA and CDR2 YSYEKL. The CDR3 DNA sequence: TGCGCCAGCAGCCAAGATCTAGGGGACAGGCACTACGAGCAGTACTTC. Residues: CASSQDLGDRHYEQYF.

The chain carries TRBV2 and TRBJ1-6; maybe TRBD1 (6 bases). V shed 5 bases and J shed 9 bases, with 14 bases lying between them. This CDR3 is built from 14 residues. Germline CDR1 reads SNHLY; CDR2 reads FYNNEI. The CDR3 region has the DNA TGTGCCAGCAGTAGCACAGGGAGTGGTTCACCCCTCCACTTT. This translates into CASSSTGSGSPLHF.

This clone appeared a few times. V gene TRBV7-2 combines with J gene TRBJ2-1; D remains ambiguous. The ends were cut back, 5 bases at V and 6 bases at J, with 20 bases in the middle. The CDR3 runs 16 residues. Per the germline V gene, CDR1 is SGHTA and CDR2 is FQGNSA. In nucleotides, the CDR3 is TGTGCCAGCAGCACCCAGACACGGCTTTTGAGCAATGAGCAGTTCTTC. Translating it yields CASSTQTRLLSNEQFF.

This chain links TRBV19 with TRBJ2-1, with D uncertain. Germline-derived CDR1 and CDR2 are LNHDA and SQIVND (reference sequence). With 6 bases removed from V and 6 bases from J, the gap between germline ends came to 9 bases. This CDR3 contains 12 residues. The CDR3 protein is CASSTSLNEQFF. The CDR3 DNA reads as TGTGCCAGTAGCACTTCACTCAATGAGCAGTTCTTC.

This clone appeared once. Other nucleotide sequences in the sample specify the same CDR3. The rearrangement links TRBV15 to TRBJ2-7; D unclear. The CDR3 is made up of 14 amino acids. V was shortened by 1 base and J by 0 bases, with 7 bases between the two germline ends. In germline, CDR1 is LNHNV, CDR2 YYDKDF (reference sequence). The CDR3 DNA follows: TGTGCCACCAGCAGAGGAGGCAGCTCCTACGAGCAGTACTTC. Its translation: CATSRGGSSYEQYF. The whole variable domain, remainder taken from reference TRBV15 and TRBJ2-7, is DAMVIQNPRYQVTQFGKPVTLSCSQTLNHNVMYWYQQKSSQAPKLLFHYYDKDFNNEADTPDNFQSRRPNTSFCFLDIRSPGLGDTAMYLCATSRGGSSYEQYFGPGTRLTVT.

The chain links TRBV2 to TRBJ1-3, with 7 nucleotides matching TRBD1. CDR1 and CDR2 (germline): SNHLY, FYNNEI. This CDR3 is 16 amino acids long. Trimming took 8 bases from V and 5 from J; bases not matched to a gene: 15. CDR3 sequence: CASGSDLPGQRNTIYF. CDR3 bases: TGTGCCAGCGGGTCTGATCTTCCGGGACAGCGAAACACCATATATTTT.

This clone was seen a handful of times. CDR3 bases: TGTGCCAGCAGCCAGGACCCCGGCCAGGGGGCATACGAGCAGTACTTC. Translation gives CASSQDPGQGAYEQYF. The V and J genes are TRBV7-8 and TRBJ2-7, with TRBD1 matching over 8 bases. The CDR3 sequence is 16 residues long. Germline-derived CDR1 and CDR2 are SGHVS and FQNEAQ. J was trimmed by 4 bases and V by 5 bases; bases with no gene match: 13.

The chain couples TRBV2 to TRBJ2-6, with 7 bases lining up with TRBD2. The CDR3 is made up of 16 amino acids. Germline V gene data show CDR1 as SNHLY and CDR2 as FYNNEI. With V trimmed by 7 bases and J by 3 bases, 9 bases remained unmatched. The CDR3 loop reads CASIMGGGLGANVLTF. The CDR3 DNA reads as TGTGCCAGCATCATGGGCGGGGGACTTGGGGCCAACGTCCTGACTTTC.

This chain connects TRBV19 to TRBJ1-2; TRBD1 aligns across 10 bases. Germline-derived CDR1 and CDR2 are LNHDA and SQIVND (reference sequence). The junction had 12 bases not matched to a gene; V was cut back by 4 bases and J by 4 bases. This CDR3 comprises 17 residues. The CDR3 is CASSKGTGAQPFYGYTF. The CDR3 DNA sequence: TGTGCCAGTAGTAAAGGGACAGGGGCCCAGCCTTTCTATGGCTACACCTTC.

This clone was counted a single time. The rearrangement uses TRBV6-1 and TRBJ2-3; 9 nucleotides align to TRBD1. The CDR3 sequence is 15 residues long. The trim removed 6 bases at V and 3 bases at J, leaving 7 bases unmatched. Germline V gene sequence: CDR1 MNHNS, CDR2 SASEGT. The CDR3 region is CASSKDRGPTDTQYF. Written as DNA, the CDR3 is TGTGCCAGCAGCAAGGACAGGGGTCCTACAGATACGCAGTATTTT.

The rearrangement joins TRBV7-3 to TRBJ1-1; 8 nucleotides match TRBD1. The CDR3 is 17 amino acids. V was clipped by 0 bases and J by 6 bases; unmatched bases: 12. Germline assignment: CDR1 SGHTA and CDR2 FQGTGA. The CDR3 DNA follows: TGTGCCAGCAGCTTAACAGGTCCGACAGGGGTTGATTCTGAAGCTTTCTTT. Its translation: CASSLTGPTGVDSEAFF.

This chain links TRBV2 with TRBJ2-7; the match to TRBD2 covers 8 bases. V dropped 7 bases and J dropped 2; count of bases not matched to a gene: 7. Germline V gene lookup returns CDR1 SNHLY and CDR2 FYNNEI. The CDR3 spans 14 residues. The CDR3 region has the DNA TGTGCCAGCATCAGGGCGGGGGGCACCTACGAGCAGTACTTC. This sequence encodes CASIRAGGTYEQYF. The full variable domain, completed using reference TRBV2 and TRBJ2-7, is EPEVTQTPSHQVTQMGQEVILRCVPISNHLYFYWYRQILGQKVEFLVSFYNNEISEKSEIFDDQFSVERPDGSNFTLKIRSTKLEDSAMYFCASIRAGGTYEQYFGPGTRLTVT.

The V and J genes are TRBV6-5 and TRBJ1-2, with 10 bases lining up with TRBD1. This CDR3 region has 15 residues. Looked up from germline, CDR1 is MNHEY and CDR2 is SVGAGI. The V gene end was trimmed by 2 bases and the J gene end by 8 bases; junction bases not matched to a gene: 8. The CDR3 here is CASSYQGQGVEGYTF. DNA for the CDR3: TGTGCCAGCAGTTACCAAGGACAGGGGGTCGAAGGCTACACCTTC.

J is TRBJ1-6 and V is TRBV5-1; 8 nucleotides line up with TRBD1. Per the germline V gene, CDR1 is SGHRS and CDR2 is YFSETQ. V shed 1 base and J 10 bases; nucleotides not matched to a gene: 7. CDR3 length: 15 amino acids. CDR3 sequence: CASSLLGTGESPLHF. DNA for the CDR3: TGCGCCAGCAGCTTGCTAGGGACAGGCGAGTCACCCCTCCACTTT.

The rearrangement links TRBV9 to TRBJ2-7; possibly TRBD2 for D (6 bases). Germline values: CDR1 SGDLS, CDR2 YYNGEE. V was trimmed by 4 bases and J by 2 bases, leaving 16 bases between them. The CDR3 has 15 residues. This CDR3 reads CASSTHTGGPYEQYF. CDR3 nucleotide sequence: TGTGCCAGCAGCACTCATACCGGGGGACCCTACGAGCAGTACTTC.

The CDR3 protein is CASRTGTAPNNEQFF. The CDR3 DNA follows: TGTGCCAGCAGAACCGGGACAGCCCCTAACAATGAGCAGTTCTTC. The J gene is TRBJ2-1, the V gene TRBV2; 7 nucleotides agree with TRBD1. The CDR3 length is 15 residues. Germline values: CDR1 SNHLY, CDR2 FYNNEI. The V segment lost 6 bases and the J segment 5 bases; nucleotides outside the gene matches: 10.

V is TRBV5-5 and J is TRBJ1-5; D is ambiguous. Germline V gives CDR1 SGHKS, CDR2 YYEKEE (reference sequence). The ends were cut back, 4 bases at V and 2 bases at J, with 10 bases in the middle. CDR3 length: 14 residues. CDR3 nucleotide sequence: TGTGCCAGCAGCCATGGCTCTGGCAATCAGCCCCAGCATTTT. This sequence encodes CASSHGSGNQPQHF.

The V and J genes are TRBV7-2 and TRBJ2-7, with D unclear. Germline V gene lookup returns CDR1 SGHTA and CDR2 FQGNSA. Trimming removed 0 bases at V and 0 bases at J, with 3 bases between. This CDR3 is 13 amino acids long. CDR3 amino acids: CASSLASSYEQYF. CDR3 nucleotides: TGTGCCAGCAGCTTAGCCAGCTCCTACGAGCAGTACTTC.